This TCR beta chain was identified during a study of Graves' ophthalmopathy and Graves' hyperthyroidism. Notes on the study in general: Among thyroid clonotypes expanded above 0.001 frequency, most also appeared in blood.

The V segment lost 8 bases and the J segment 2 bases; nucleotides outside the gene matches: 11. There are 18 residues in the CDR3. Germline V gene lookup returns CDR1 WSHSY and CDR2 SAAADI. Amplification from RNA transcripts yielded the TCR beta CDR3 regions. HTBI primers served in a first-round RT-PCR, which a second-round multiplex PCR followed. TCRdb reanalysed the multiplex PCR reads using MiXCR and keeps one entry per CDR3 protein. The sample shows hundreds of thousands of distinct CDR3 sequences, over 20% of them seen only once. This clonotype appeared once. Antigen unknown. The chain employs TRBV10-2 and TRBJ2-2, with 13 bases identical to TRBD2. This TCR derives from a young woman with stable Graves' hyperthyroidism. Sequencing used peripheral blood. CDR3 coding DNA: TGCGCCAGCGGCCTGGGACTAGCGGGAAGGAGCAACACCGGGGAGCTGTTTTTT. Translated: CASGLGLAGRSNTGELFF.